Sequencing of this TCR beta chain was carried out in a study of blood T cell repertoires in COVID-19. Study background: The origin of the acute and convalescent COVID-19 samples was the United States, Italy and Spain. Sources were T cells, B-cell-depleted T cells, or PBMCs; the material itself was cDNA or gDNA.

Per the original methods: The assay estimated nucleated cells by amplifying reference gene primers. Clones were read by immunoSEQ multiplex PCR, and TCRdb kept only the in-frame ones, dropping some. That table furnishes V, J and clone size, whereas the DNA furnished D and trimming. The sample lists about 140,000 clones, over 65% occurring once. The sequenced sample was peripheral blood. The TCR was taken from a woman older than 75 with active or convalescent COVID-19.

CDR3 protein: CASSPRAGGTGELFF. Here the CDR3 DNA reads TGCGCCAGCAGCCCGAGGGCAGGGGGCACCGGGGAGCTGTTTTTT. The chain combines TRBV5-1 with TRBJ2-2; 7 bases agree with TRBD1. The CDR3 spans 15 residues. J gave up 4 bases and V 4 bases, and 7 bases lay outside the gene matches. Germline V gives CDR1 SGHRS, CDR2 YFSETQ.